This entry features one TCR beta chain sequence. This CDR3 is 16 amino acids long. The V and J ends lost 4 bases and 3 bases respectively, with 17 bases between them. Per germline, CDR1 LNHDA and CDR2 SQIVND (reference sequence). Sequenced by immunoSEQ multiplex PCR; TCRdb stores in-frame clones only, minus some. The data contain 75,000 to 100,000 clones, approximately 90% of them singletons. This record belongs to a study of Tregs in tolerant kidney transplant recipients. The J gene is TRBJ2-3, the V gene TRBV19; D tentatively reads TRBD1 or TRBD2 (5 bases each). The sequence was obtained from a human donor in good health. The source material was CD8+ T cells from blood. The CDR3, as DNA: TGTGCCAGTAGTACGGGGACGCGGCTTAGGACAGATACGCAGTATTTT. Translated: CASSTGTRLRTDTQYF.